The clone carrying this T cell receptor (beta chain) was seen a handful of times. The antigen is not known. This entry comes from a study of CD8+ T cells in alopecia areata. Across the whole study: Among treated patients, severity was scored by affected scalp area percentage. Study conclusions and caveats: Scalp sequencing captures resident alphabeta T cells of normal skin too.

Once RNA had been extracted, it was reverse transcribed into cDNA to act as the sequencing template. TCRdb's table, derived via immunoSEQ multiplex PCR, lists solely in-frame clones and lacks some. The data show tens of thousands of clones, with roughly 50% seen just once and just over 20% held by the top ten. Stated treatment: oral pan-JAK inhibitor, 5-10 mg twice daily. Deletions cut 0 bases from V and 3 bases from J, with 13 bases between. The CDR3 runs 15 residues. The germline gives CDR1 SGHRS, CDR2 YFSETQ. The TCR comes from a human donor with alopecia areata. The rearrangement uses TRBV5-1 and TRBJ2-7; D unclear. The sequenced sample was CD8+ T cells sorted from blood, obtained around week 37, from a patient treated with tofacitinib. CDR3 in amino acids: CASSLAVYSDYEQYF. For the CDR3, the DNA is TGCGCCAGCAGCTTGGCCGTCTACAGTGACTACGAGCAGTACTTC.